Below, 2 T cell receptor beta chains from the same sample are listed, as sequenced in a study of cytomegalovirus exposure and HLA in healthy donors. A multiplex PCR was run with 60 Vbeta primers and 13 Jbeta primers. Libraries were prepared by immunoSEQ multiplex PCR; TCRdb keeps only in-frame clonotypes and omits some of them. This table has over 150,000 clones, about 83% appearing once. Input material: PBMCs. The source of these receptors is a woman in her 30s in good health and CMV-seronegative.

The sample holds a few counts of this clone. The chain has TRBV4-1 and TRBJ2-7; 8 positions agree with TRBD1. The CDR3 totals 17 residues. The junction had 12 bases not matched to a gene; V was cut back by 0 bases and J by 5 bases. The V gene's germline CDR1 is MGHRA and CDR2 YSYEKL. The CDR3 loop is CASSQEVYGTGAHEQYF. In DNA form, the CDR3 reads TGCGCCAGCAGCCAAGAGGTATACGGGACAGGTGCCCACGAGCAGTACTTC.

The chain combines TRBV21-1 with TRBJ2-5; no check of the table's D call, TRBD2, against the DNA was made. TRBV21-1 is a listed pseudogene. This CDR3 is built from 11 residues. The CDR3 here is CASSTQETQYF. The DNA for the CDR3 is TGTGCCAGCAGCACGCAAGAGACCCAGTACTTC.